This passage covers 26 T cell receptor beta chains from one sample sequenced in a study of T cell clonotyping in hematopoietic cell transplantation. Sequenced by immunoSEQ multiplex PCR; TCRdb stores in-frame clones only, minus some. The repertoire includes 10,000 or so clones, roughly 89% of them detected once, and under 4% sits in the top ten. Sequencing input: peripheral blood mononuclear cells. These receptor sequences come from a human donor who either received an allogeneic hematopoietic cell transplant for a myeloid malignancy or was a related donor (not recorded which). Some clones in this sample may be carry-over from other donors' samples.

J is TRBJ1-1 and V is TRBV6-5; 9 bases align to TRBD1. CDR1 is MNHEY, CDR2 SVGAGI, per germline. This CDR3 has 15 amino acids. Trimming took 2 bases from V and 5 from J; bases not matched to a gene: 6. CDR3 sequence: CASSYTTGGGTEAFF. CDR3 nucleotide sequence: TGTGCCAGCAGTTACACGACAGGGGGAGGGACTGAAGCTTTCTTT.

This chain links TRBV4-2 with TRBJ1-4; tentative D call: TRBD1 (6 bases). The length of the CDR3 is 17 residues. The germline V gene has CDR1 LGHNA and CDR2 YNFKEQ. Trimming took off 1 base at V and 7 bases at J, with 19 bases between the two ends. The CDR3 protein is CASSQGTAVGGGEKLFF. As DNA, the CDR3 is TGTGCCAGCAGCCAAGGGACAGCCGTCGGGGGTGGTGAAAAACTGTTTTTT.

V and J are TRBV7-9 and TRBJ1-5; a weak D match, TRBD1 (5 bases). Trimming removed 6 bases from V and 5 bases from J, with 8 bases in between. Germline lookup yields CDR1 SEHNR and CDR2 FQNEAQ (reference sequence). This CDR3 contains 12 residues. CDR3 amino acids: CASSDSYQPQHF. The CDR3 DNA is TGTGCCAGCAGTGACAGTTATCAGCCCCAGCATTTT. Based on the CDR3 plus reference TRBV7-9 and TRBJ1-5, the full variable domain is DTGVSQNPRHKITKRGQNVTFRCDPISEHNRLYWYRQTLGQGPEFLTYFQNEAQLEKSRLLSDRFSAERPKGSFSTLEIQRTEQGDSAMYLCASSDSYQPQHFGDGTRLSIL.

The V call is TRBV27, the J call TRBJ2-7; perhaps TRBD1 as D (5 bases). This CDR3 is 13 amino acids long. Germline lookup yields CDR1 MNHEY and CDR2 SMNVEV (reference sequence). Between the trimmed V and J ends, which lost 5 bases and 4 bases, there was a span of 12 bases. The CDR3 is CASSIRTFYEQYF. For the CDR3, the DNA is TGTGCCAGCAGTATCCGGACATTTTACGAGCAGTACTTC.

The gene calls are TRBV19 and TRBJ2-4, with 7 bases lining up with TRBD2. Germline CDR1 is LNHDA and CDR2 is SQIVND (reference sequence). CDR3 length: 15 residues. V gave up 1 base and J gave up 6 bases; unmatched junction bases: 6. CDR3: CASSIGLTGGNIQYF. Here the CDR3 DNA reads TGTGCCAGTAGTATAGGTTTGACGGGGGGAAACATTCAGTACTTC.

This chain joins TRBV7-6 and TRBJ1-1; no reliable D call. CDR3 size: 13 residues. The V gene's germline CDR1 is SGHVS and CDR2 FNYEAQ. Deletions cut 4 bases from V and 1 base from J, with 7 bases between. DNA of the CDR3: TGTGCCAGCAGCTCCGTCCCGAACACTGAAGCTTTCTTT. Amino acid sequence: CASSSVPNTEAFF.

This clone occurred once. The rearrangement joins TRBV7-6 to TRBJ2-3, with D hard to call. With 1 base removed from V and 6 bases from J, the gap between germline ends came to 5 bases. CDR3 length: 12 amino acids. Germline V gene sequence: CDR1 SGHVS, CDR2 FNYEAQ. This CDR3 reads CASSLVSDTQYF. CDR3 DNA: TGTGCCAGCAGCTTAGTCAGCGATACGCAGTATTTT.

The chain has TRBV5-6 and TRBJ1-4; TRBD1 agrees at 8 bases. The CDR3 is 15 amino acids. V lost 1 base, J lost 6 bases, and 5 bases stayed unmatched. Germline CDR1 reads SGHDT; CDR2 reads YYEEEE. Here the CDR3 reads CASSLYPGQDEKLFF. CDR3 nucleotides: TGTGCCAGCAGCTTGTATCCGGGACAGGATGAAAAACTGTTTTTT. The variable domain in full, completed from reference TRBV5-6 and TRBJ1-4, reads DAGVTQSPTHLIKTRGQQVTLRCSPKSGHDTVSWYQQALGQGPQFIFQYYEEEERQRGNFPDRFSGHQFPNYSSELNVNALLLGDSALYLCASSLYPGQDEKLFFGSGTQLSVL.

This chain uses TRBV20-1 with TRBJ1-2; a possible D gene is TRBD1 (6 bases). CDR3 length: 11 amino acids. Germline CDR1 reads DFQATT; CDR2 reads SNEGSKA (reference sequence). Trimming removed 6 bases from V and 7 bases from J, with 12 bases in between. CDR3: CSAGGASGYTF. In DNA, the CDR3 is TGCAGTGCAGGGGGGGCTAGTGGCTACACCTTC.

The V and J genes are TRBV5-6 and TRBJ2-1; D gene ambiguous. Germline V CDR1 and CDR2: SGHDT, YYEEEE. The CDR3 is made up of 13 amino acids. V was pared by 0 bases and J by 3 bases, with 4 bases between. The DNA of the CDR3 is TGTGCCAGCAGCTTGGGGAGCTACAATGAGCAGTTCTTC. It encodes CASSLGSYNEQFF.

The V gene is TRBV29-1, the J gene TRBJ2-5, with TRBD2 matching over 8 bases. This CDR3 is built from 15 residues. Germline CDR1 reads SQVTM; CDR2 reads ANQGSEA. The ends lost 5 bases at V and 0 bases at J; junction bases unmatched: 8. This CDR3 reads CSVSPSGGNQETQYF. In DNA, the CDR3 is TGCAGCGTTTCCCCAAGCGGGGGAAACCAAGAGACCCAGTACTTC. Variable domain in full (rest from reference TRBV29-1 and TRBJ2-5): SAVISQKPSRDICQRGTSLTIQCQVDSQVTMMFWYRQQPGQSLTLIATANQGSEATYESGFVIDKFPISRPNLTFSTLTVSNMSPEDSSIYLCSVSPSGGNQETQYFGPGTRLLVL.

The chain links TRBV19 to TRBJ2-4, with a weak D call TRBD1 (6 bases). The CDR3 is 14 residues long. The V and J ends lost 1 base and 6 bases respectively, with 10 bases between them. In germline, CDR1 is LNHDA, CDR2 SQIVND (reference sequence). The CDR3 loop is CASSIGQGINIQYF. The CDR3 DNA follows: TGTGCCAGTAGTATAGGGCAGGGGATAAACATTCAGTACTTC.

This clone turned up a few times. This chain uses TRBV5-1 with TRBJ1-2, with 7 bases lining up with TRBD1. This CDR3 has 13 amino acids. Germline CDR1 and CDR2: SGHRS and YFSETQ. With 2 bases clipped from V and 6 bases from J, the junction kept 4 bases outside the gene matches. DNA of the CDR3: TGCGCCAGCAGCTTTGGCAGGGGGAATGGCTACACCTTC. Its protein is CASSFGRGNGYTF.

The rearrangement links TRBV7-9 to TRBJ2-3, with 7 bases identical to TRBD2. The V gene end was trimmed by 3 bases and the J gene end by 2 bases; junction bases not matched to a gene: 2. CDR1 and CDR2 from the germline V gene are SEHNR and FQNEAQ (reference sequence). This CDR3 has 14 residues. Here the CDR3 reads CASSLGGVTDTQYF. For the CDR3, the DNA is TGTGCCAGCAGCTTGGGAGGGGTCACAGATACGCAGTATTTT.

V gene TRBV6-6 combines with J gene TRBJ2-4; possible D gene TRBD2, 5 bases. Per germline, CDR1 MNHNY and CDR2 SVGAGI (reference sequence). There are 14 residues in the CDR3. Trimming left V 8 bases short and J 0 bases short, with 11 bases between. DNA for the CDR3: TGTGCCAGCTTAGAGGGCACAGCCAAAAACATTCAGTACTTC. Protein: CASLEGTAKNIQYF.

This rearrangement joins TRBV4-3 to TRBJ1-5; possible D gene TRBD1, 5 bases. V was clipped by 0 bases and J by 6 bases, with 12 bases between them. This CDR3 is built from 15 residues. Germline V lookup: CDR1 LGHNA, CDR2 YSLEER. CDR3 sequence (DNA): TGCGCCAGCAGCCAAGAGGTCGGGACGGGTCAGCCCCAGCATTTT. It is translated as CASSQEVGTGQPQHF.

CDR3 region: CASSAWSGTGFATNEKLFF. The CDR3 coding sequence is TGTGCCAGCAGTGCCTGGTCCGGGACAGGGTTCGCAACTAATGAAAAACTGTTTTTT. The V and J genes are TRBV6-1 and TRBJ1-4, with 9 nucleotides matching TRBD1. Germline V gene sequence: CDR1 MNHNS, CDR2 SASEGT. CDR3 length equals 19 residues. Trimming cost V 4 bases and J 0 bases; bases outside gene matches: 12.

V usage is TRBV7-9 and J usage is TRBJ2-3, with TRBD1 matching 8 bases. CDR3 length: 17 residues. Germline lookup yields CDR1 SEHNR and CDR2 FQNEAQ (reference sequence). Germline trimming cut 5 bases from V and 0 bases from J; bases unmatched to any gene: 10. CDR3 sequence reads: CASSAWDRRTSTDTQYF. The CDR3 DNA sequence: TGTGCCAGCAGCGCGTGGGACAGGAGGACTAGCACAGATACGCAGTATTTT. The whole variable domain, filled in from reference TRBV7-9 and TRBJ2-3, reads DTGVSQNPRHKITKRGQNVTFRCDPISEHNRLYWYRQTLGQGPEFLTYFQNEAQLEKSRLLSDRFSAERPKGSFSTLEIQRTEQGDSAMYLCASSAWDRRTSTDTQYFGPGTRLTVL.

The chain has TRBV5-6 and TRBJ2-7; D is ambiguous. V shed 0 bases and J shed 3 bases, with 7 bases lying between them. Germline V gene lookup returns CDR1 SGHDT and CDR2 YYEEEE. The CDR3 is 13 residues long. CDR3 sequence: CASSLASVYEQYF. CDR3 sequence (DNA): TGTGCCAGCAGCTTGGCTTCGGTCTACGAGCAGTACTTC.

This chain uses TRBV9 with TRBJ1-2, with 7 bases fitting TRBD1. V was pared by 2 bases and J by 3 bases, with 1 base of the junction left unmatched. From germline, CDR1 is SGDLS and CDR2 YYNGEE. This CDR3 comprises 13 residues. The CDR3 loop is CASSVDRDYGYTF. CDR3 nucleotide sequence: TGTGCCAGCAGCGTTGACAGGGACTATGGCTACACCTTC.

The genes are TRBV19 and TRBJ1-1, with 11 bases identical to TRBD1. The CDR3 covers 14 residues. The ends lost 6 bases at V and 5 bases at J; junction bases unmatched: 5. CDR1 LNHDA and CDR2 SQIVND come from the germline V gene (reference sequence). The CDR3 region has the DNA TGTGCCAGTAGCCGGACAGGGGGCTGGACTGAAGCTTTCTTT. Translation gives CASSRTGGWTEAFF. The variable domain in full, completed from reference TRBV19 and TRBJ1-1, reads DGGITQSPKYLFRKEGQNVTLSCEQNLNHDAMYWYRQDPGQGLRLIYYSQIVNDFQKGDIAEGYSVSREKKESFPLTVTSAQKNPTAFYLCASSRTGGWTEAFFGQGTRLTVV.

The chain joins TRBV5-1 to TRBJ2-2, with D perhaps matching TRBD1 (5 bases). Deletions cut 0 bases from V and 5 bases from J, with 14 bases between. The CDR3 loop spans 16 amino acids. The germline V gene encodes CDR1 SGHRS and CDR2 YFSETQ. The CDR3 region has the DNA TGCGCCAGCAGCTTGGCCGGGCGATCAGGGACCGGGGAGCTGTTTTTT. This gives the protein CASSLAGRSGTGELFF. The variable domain in full, completed from reference TRBV5-1 and TRBJ2-2, reads KAGVTQTPRYLIKTRGQQVTLSCSPISGHRSVSWYQQTPGQGLQFLFEYFSETQRNKGNFPGRFSGRQFSNSRSEMNVSTLELGDSALYLCASSLAGRSGTGELFFGEGSRLTVL.

The rearrangement links TRBV18 to TRBJ2-1, with 15 nucleotides matching TRBD2. The CDR3 runs to 18 residues. Germline lookup yields CDR1 KGHSH and CDR2 LQKENI. The junction had 4 bases not matched to a gene; V was cut back by 0 bases and J by 4 bases. CDR3 sequence: CASSPPGLAGGKYNEQFF. CDR3 DNA sequence: TGTGCCAGCTCACCACCGGGACTAGCGGGGGGAAAATACAATGAGCAGTTCTTC. The full variable domain, its missing parts supplied by reference TRBV18 and TRBJ2-1, is NAGVMQNPRHLVRRRGQEARLRCSPMKGHSHVYWYRQLPEEGLKFMVYLQKENIIDESGMPKERFSAEFPKEGPSILRIQQVVRGDSAAYFCASSPPGLAGGKYNEQFFGPGTRLTVL.

V is TRBV7-2 and J is TRBJ2-1, with 8 bases lining up with TRBD2. The CDR3 has 15 amino acids. V lost 5 bases, J lost 4 bases, and 7 bases stayed unmatched. Germline assignment: CDR1 SGHTA and CDR2 FQGNSA. In DNA, the CDR3 is TGTGCCAGCAGCGCAACTAGCGGCCCTTACAATGAGCAGTTCTTC. It is translated as CASSATSGPYNEQFF.

The rearrangement links TRBV5-3 to TRBJ2-7; D possibly corresponds to TRBD1 (6 bases). TRBV5-3 is assigned to the ORF class and has an uncertain function. The CDR3 covers 15 residues. With 1 base removed from V and 5 bases from J, the gap between germline ends came to 16 bases. The chain's CDR3 is CARSLYSSQGHEQYF. DNA for the CDR3: TGTGCCAGAAGCTTGTACAGCTCGCAGGGGCACGAGCAGTACTTC.

This clone has only one observation. V gene TRBV23-1 combines with J gene TRBJ1-2; TRBD1 is a possible D gene (5 bases). TRBV23-1 is sorted into the ORF group, with uncertain function. The CDR3 contains 13 residues. The germline V and J ends were trimmed by 4 bases and 3 bases, with 9 bases remaining between them. CDR3 in DNA: TGCGCCAGCAGTCCCCGGGACTACTATGGCTACACCTTC. Its protein is CASSPRDYYGYTF.